This T cell receptor beta chain was profiled in a study of T cell changes during pregnancy in multiple sclerosis. Germline V lookup: CDR1 SNHLY, CDR2 FYNNEI. V was pared by 2 bases and J by 0 bases, with 8 bases between. The CDR3 is 15 residues long. The method was immunoSEQ multiplex PCR; TCRdb's version includes in-frame clones alone and lacks a portion of them. The sample lists around 68,000 clones, around 91% occurring once. V gene TRBV2 combines with J gene TRBJ1-5; no firm D call. The clonotype originates from a female donor in good health, enrolled as a control in a pregnancy study. Sequences were derived from peripheral blood, sampled after pregnancy. The CDR3 spells CASSEYRYSNQPQHF. CDR3 DNA sequence: TGTGCCAGCAGTGAATATCGGTATAGCAATCAGCCCCAGCATTTT.